These 5 T cell receptor beta chains share one sample of origin, sequenced in a study of Tregs in tolerant kidney transplant recipients (dated by TCRdb to between 2019 and 2020). The time point tag for this specimen amounts to: 6 months after combined kidney and bone marrow transplant. The transplants used related donors along with nonmyeloablative bone marrow transplantation, and in the human trials mixed chimerism was transient. Receptor libraries were prepared by the immunoSEQ multiplex PCR assay. Drawn from immuneACCESS, this table holds only the in-frame rearrangements with V and J called that TCRdb kept. Clones are partly lost; checked studies trace under half to an unresolved V gene and leave the rest unexplained. The data table for this sample lists about 23,000 clones. About 4% of the sample lies in the top ten. Source: CD4+ T cells from blood (PBMCs), taken 6 months after the transplant. All receptors derive from a human patient who received a combined kidney and bone marrow transplant. Because of the transplant, the T cells may be the graft donor's rather than the patient's own.

Remarks on this clone: The CDR3 extends 3 residues past the end of the read, so its final part is completed from the germline J gene. V gene TRBV2 combines with J gene TRBJ1-1, with D possibly TRBD1 on 6 matching bases. Germline-derived CDR1 and CDR2 are SNHLY and FYNNEI. V lost 1 base to trimming and J lost 0 bases, with 12 bases between them. The CDR3 consists of 16 residues. CDR3 amino acids: CASSEVGGAMNTEAFF. CDR3 bases read: TGTGCCAGCAGTGAAGTAGGGGGGGCGATGAACACTGAA.

About this clone itself: Read data end 3 residues before the CDR3 end; the end is taken from the germline J gene. V gene TRBV6-4 combines with J gene TRBJ1-1, with 7 bases fitting TRBD1. Trimming took 8 bases from V and 5 from J; bases not matched to a gene: 14. Germline V gene lookup returns CDR1 MRHNA and CDR2 SNTAGT. This CDR3 has 15 amino acids. The CDR3 is CASRLRDSDRTEAFF. The sequenced CDR3 bases are TGTGCCAGCCGATTACGGGACAGCGACCGTACTGAA.

The part of the CDR3 DNA that was read is TGTGCCAGCTCACCCACTCCGGCTGGACAGGGAGCTGGAAACACC. This sequence encodes CASSPTPAGQGAGNT. The full CDR3 protein is CASSPTPAGQGAGNTIYF. The chain couples TRBV18 to TRBJ1-3; 8 bases line up with TRBD1. The CDR3 end is not reached by the read, which stops 3 residues before it; the germline J gene fills it in. The V gene end was trimmed by 3 bases and the J gene end by 2 bases; junction bases not matched to a gene: 12. The CDR3 consists of 18 residues. CDR1 KGHSH and CDR2 LQKENI come from the germline V gene.

Note on this clone: Sequencing ends 3 residues short of the CDR3 end; the germline J gene provides the rest. This chain joins TRBV5-1 and TRBJ1-1; tentatively, D is TRBD1 (5 bases). Germline V gene data show CDR1 as SGHRS and CDR2 as YFSETQ. Trimming shortened V by 3 bases and J by 6 bases, and 15 bases separated the two germline ends. This CDR3 region has 14 residues. The CDR3 here is CASSSGHGGAEAFF. CDR3 bases read: TGCGCCAGCAGCTCCGGACACGGGGGGGCTGAA.

Notes on this clone: The read is 3 residues too short to cover the CDR3 end, so that end is filled in from the germline J gene. The J gene is TRBJ2-7, the V gene TRBV11-2; no firm D call. The CDR3 runs to 13 residues. With 4 bases removed from V and 3 bases from J, the gap between germline ends came to 10 bases. From germline, CDR1 is SGHAT and CDR2 FQNNGV. CDR3 DNA, as far as it was read: TGTGCCAGCAGCTCCCCATCAGACTACGAG. This gives the protein CASSSPSDYE. The full CDR3 is CASSSPSDYEQYF.